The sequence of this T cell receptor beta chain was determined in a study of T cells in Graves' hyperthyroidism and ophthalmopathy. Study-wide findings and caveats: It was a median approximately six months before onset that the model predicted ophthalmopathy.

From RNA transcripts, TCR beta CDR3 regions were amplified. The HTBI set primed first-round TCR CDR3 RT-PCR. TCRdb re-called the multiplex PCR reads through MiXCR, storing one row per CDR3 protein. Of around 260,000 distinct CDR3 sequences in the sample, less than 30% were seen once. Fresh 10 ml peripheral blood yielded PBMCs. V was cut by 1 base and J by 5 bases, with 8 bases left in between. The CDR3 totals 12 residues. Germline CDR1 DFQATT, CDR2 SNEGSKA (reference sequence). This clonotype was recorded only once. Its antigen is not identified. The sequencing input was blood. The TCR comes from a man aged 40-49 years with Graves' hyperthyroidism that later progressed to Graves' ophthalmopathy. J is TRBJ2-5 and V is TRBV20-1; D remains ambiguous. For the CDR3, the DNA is TGCAGTGCTAGAGTGGTATCGGAGACCCAGTACTTC. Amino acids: CSARVVSETQYF.